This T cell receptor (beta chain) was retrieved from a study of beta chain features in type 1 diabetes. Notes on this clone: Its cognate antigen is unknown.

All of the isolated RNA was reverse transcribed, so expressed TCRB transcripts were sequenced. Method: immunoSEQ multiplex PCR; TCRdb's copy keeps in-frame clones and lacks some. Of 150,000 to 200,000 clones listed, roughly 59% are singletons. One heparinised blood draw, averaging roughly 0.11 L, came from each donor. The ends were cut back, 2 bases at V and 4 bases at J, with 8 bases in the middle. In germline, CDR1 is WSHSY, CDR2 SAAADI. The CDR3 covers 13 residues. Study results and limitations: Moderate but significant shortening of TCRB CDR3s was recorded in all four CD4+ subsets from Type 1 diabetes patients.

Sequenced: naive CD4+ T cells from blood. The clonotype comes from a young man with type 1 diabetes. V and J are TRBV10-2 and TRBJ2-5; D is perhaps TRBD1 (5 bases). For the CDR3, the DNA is TGCGCCAGCAGTGAGGACAGTAGAGAGACCCAGTACTTC. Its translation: CASSEDSRETQYF.